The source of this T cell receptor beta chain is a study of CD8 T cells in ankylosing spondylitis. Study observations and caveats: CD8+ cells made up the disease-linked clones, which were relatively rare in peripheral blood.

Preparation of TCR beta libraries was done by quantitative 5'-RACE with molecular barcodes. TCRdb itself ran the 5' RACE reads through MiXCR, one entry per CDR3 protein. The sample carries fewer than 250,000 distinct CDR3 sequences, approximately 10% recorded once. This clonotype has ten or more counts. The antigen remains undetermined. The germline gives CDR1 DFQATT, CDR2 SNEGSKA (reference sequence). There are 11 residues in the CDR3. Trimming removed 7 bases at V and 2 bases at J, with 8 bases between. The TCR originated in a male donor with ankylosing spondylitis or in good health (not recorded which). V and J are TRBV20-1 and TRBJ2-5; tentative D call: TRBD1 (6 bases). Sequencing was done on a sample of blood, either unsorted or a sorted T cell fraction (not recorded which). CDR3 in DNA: TGCAGTGGAAGGGGGCAAGAGACCCAGTACTTC. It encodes CSGRGQETQYF.